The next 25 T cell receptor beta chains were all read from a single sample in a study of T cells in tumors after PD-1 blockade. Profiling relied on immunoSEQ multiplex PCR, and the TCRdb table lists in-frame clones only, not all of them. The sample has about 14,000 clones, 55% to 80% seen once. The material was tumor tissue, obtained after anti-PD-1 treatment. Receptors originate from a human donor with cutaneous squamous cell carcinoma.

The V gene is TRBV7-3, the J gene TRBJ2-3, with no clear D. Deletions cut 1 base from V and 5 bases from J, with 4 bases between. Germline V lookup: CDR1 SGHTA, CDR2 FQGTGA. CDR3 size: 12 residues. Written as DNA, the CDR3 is TGTGCCAGCAGCTTAAAAGGAGATACGCAGTATTTT. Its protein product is CASSLKGDTQYF.

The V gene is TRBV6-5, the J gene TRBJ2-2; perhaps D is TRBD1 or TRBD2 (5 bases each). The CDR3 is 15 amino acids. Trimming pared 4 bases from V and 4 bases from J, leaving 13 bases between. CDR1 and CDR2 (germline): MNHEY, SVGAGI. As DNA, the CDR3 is TGTGCCAGCAGTTTGAGGGGTGCTACCACCGGGGAGCTGTTTTTT. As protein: CASSLRGATTGELFF.

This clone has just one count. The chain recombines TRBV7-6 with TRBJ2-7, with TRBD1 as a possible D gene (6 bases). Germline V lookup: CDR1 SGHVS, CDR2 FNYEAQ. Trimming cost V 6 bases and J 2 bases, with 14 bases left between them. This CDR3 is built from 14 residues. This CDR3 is CASSPGQLPYEQYF. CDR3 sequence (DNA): TGTGCCAGCAGTCCTGGACAGCTTCCCTACGAGCAGTACTTC.

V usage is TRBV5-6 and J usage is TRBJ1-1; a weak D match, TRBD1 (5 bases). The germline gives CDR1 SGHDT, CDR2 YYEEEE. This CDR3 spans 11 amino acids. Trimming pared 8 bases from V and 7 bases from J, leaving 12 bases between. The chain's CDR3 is CASSRDSEAFF. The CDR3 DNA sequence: TGTGCCAGTTCGAGAGACAGTGAAGCTTTCTTT.

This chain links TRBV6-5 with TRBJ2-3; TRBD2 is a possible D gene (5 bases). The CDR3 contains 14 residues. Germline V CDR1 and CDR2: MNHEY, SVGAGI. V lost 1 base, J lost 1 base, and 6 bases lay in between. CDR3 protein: CASSYFGGTDTQYF. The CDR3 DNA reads TGTGCCAGCAGTTACTTCGGGGGCACAGATACGCAGTATTTT.

CDR3 sequence: CASKISNANTGELFF. Written as DNA, the CDR3 is TGTGCCAGCAAGATCTCAAACGCGAACACCGGGGAGCTGTTTTTT. The V gene is TRBV2, the J gene TRBJ2-2; no clear D gene. The CDR3 extends over 15 amino acids. Trimming removed 7 bases at V and 0 bases at J, with 12 bases between. Germline CDR1 reads SNHLY; CDR2 reads FYNNEI.

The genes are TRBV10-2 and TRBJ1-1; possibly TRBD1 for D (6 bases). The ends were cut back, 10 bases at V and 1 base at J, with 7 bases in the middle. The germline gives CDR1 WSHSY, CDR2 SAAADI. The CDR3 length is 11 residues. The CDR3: CATQGNTEAFF. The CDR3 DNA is TGCGCCACACAGGGGAACACTGAAGCTTTCTTT.

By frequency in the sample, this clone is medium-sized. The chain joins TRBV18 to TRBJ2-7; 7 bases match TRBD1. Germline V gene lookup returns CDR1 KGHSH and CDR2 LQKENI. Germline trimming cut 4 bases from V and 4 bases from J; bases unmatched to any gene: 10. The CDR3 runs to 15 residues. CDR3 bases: TGTGCCAGCTCACACAGGGGATTAAATGCATACGAGCAGTACTTC. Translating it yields CASSHRGLNAYEQYF. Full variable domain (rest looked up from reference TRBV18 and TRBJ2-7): NAGVMQNPRHLVRRRGQEARLRCSPMKGHSHVYWYRQLPEEGLKFMVYLQKENIIDESGMPKERFSAEFPKEGPSILRIQQVVRGDSAAYFCASSHRGLNAYEQYFGPGTRLTVT.

CDR3 protein: CASSWTGDTEAFF. In DNA, the CDR3 is TGTGCCAGCAGTTGGACGGGAGACACTGAAGCTTTCTTT. The V gene is TRBV27, the J gene TRBJ1-1; D is unresolved. CDR3 length: 13 residues. CDR1 and CDR2 from the germline V gene are MNHEY and SMNVEV (reference sequence). Trimming removed 4 bases at V and 3 bases at J, with 9 bases between.

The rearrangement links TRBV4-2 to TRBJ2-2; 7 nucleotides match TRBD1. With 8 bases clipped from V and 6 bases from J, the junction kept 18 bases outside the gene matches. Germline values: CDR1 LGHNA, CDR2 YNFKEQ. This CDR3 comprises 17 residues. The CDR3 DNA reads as TGTGCCAGCGGACCCAGAACTGGAAAACAGGGGTCCGGGGAGCTGTTTTTT. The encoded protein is CASGPRTGKQGSGELFF.

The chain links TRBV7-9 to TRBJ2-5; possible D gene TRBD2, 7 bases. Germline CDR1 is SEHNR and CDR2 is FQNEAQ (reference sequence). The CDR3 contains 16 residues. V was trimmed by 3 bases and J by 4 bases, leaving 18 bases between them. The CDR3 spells CASSFYYPGGLETQYF. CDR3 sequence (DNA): TGTGCCAGCAGCTTTTATTACCCGGGGGGCTTAGAGACCCAGTACTTC.

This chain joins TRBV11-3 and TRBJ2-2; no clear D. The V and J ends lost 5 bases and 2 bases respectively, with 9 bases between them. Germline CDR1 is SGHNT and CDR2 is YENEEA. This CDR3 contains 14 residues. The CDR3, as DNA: TGTGCCAGCAGCCCCTACAGAAACACCGGGGAGCTGTTTTTT. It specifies CASSPYRNTGELFF. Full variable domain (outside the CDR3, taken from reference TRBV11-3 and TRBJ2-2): EAGVVQSPRYKIIEKKQPVAFWCNPISGHNTLYWYLQNLGQGPELLIRYENEEAVDDSQLPKDRFSAERLKGVDSTLKIQPAELGDSAVYLCASSPYRNTGELFFGEGSRLTVL.

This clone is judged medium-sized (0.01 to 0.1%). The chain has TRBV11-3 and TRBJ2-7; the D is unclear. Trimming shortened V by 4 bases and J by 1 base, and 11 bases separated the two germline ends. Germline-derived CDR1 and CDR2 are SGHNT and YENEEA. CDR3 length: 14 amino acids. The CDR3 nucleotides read TGTGCCAGCAGCTCGAGCGTGCTATCCTACGAGCAGTACTTC. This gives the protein CASSSSVLSYEQYF.

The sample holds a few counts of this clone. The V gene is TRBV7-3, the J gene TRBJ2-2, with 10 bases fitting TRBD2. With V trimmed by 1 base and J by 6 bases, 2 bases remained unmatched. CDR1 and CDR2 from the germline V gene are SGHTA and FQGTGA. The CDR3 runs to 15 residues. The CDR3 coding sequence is TGTGCCAGCAGCTTAAACCTAGCGGGAGCCGGGGAGCTGTTTTTT. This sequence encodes CASSLNLAGAGELFF.

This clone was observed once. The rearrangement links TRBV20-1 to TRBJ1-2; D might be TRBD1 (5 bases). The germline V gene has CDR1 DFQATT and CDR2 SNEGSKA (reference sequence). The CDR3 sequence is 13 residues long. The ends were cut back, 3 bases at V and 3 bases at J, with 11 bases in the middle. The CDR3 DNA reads TGCAGTGCTAGTAACCCCAGGGACTATGGCTACACCTTC. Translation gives CSASNPRDYGYTF.

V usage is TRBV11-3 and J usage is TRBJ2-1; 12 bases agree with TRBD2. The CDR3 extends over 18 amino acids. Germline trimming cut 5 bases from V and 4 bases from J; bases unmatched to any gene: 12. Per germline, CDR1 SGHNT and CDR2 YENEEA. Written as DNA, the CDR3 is TGTGCCAGCAGCCGTCAACCAGGGACTAGCGGGCTGTACAATGAGCAGTTCTTC. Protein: CASSRQPGTSGLYNEQFF.

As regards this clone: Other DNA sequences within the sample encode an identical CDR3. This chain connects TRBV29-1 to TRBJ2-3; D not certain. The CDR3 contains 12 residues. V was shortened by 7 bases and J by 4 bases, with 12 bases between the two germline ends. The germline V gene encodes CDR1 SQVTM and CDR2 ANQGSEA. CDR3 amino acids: CSAPGGPDTQYF. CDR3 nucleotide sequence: TGCAGCGCCCCAGGCGGTCCAGATACGCAGTATTTT.

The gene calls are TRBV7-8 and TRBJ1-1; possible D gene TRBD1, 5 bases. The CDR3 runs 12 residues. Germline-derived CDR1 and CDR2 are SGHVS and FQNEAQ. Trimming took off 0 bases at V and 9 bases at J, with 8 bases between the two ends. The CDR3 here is CASSLAADKAFF. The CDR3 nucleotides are TGTGCCAGCAGCTTAGCGGCGGACAAAGCTTTCTTT.

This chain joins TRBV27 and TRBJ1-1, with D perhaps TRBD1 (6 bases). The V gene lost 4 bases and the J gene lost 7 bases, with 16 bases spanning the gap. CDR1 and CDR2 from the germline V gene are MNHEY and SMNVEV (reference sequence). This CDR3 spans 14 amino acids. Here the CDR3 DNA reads TGTGCCAGCAGTTACTATGGACCCAGGGGTGAAGCTTTCTTT. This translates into CASSYYGPRGEAFF.

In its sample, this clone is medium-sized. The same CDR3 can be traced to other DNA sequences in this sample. CDR3 DNA sequence: TGTGCCAGCAGCCGCGGGACGGGGAACACTGAAGCTTTCTTT. It yields the protein CASSRGTGNTEAFF. J is TRBJ1-1 and V is TRBV5-8; a weak D match, TRBD1 (5 bases). This CDR3 region has 14 residues. The V gene lost 4 bases and the J gene lost 1 base, with 11 bases spanning the gap. Germline-derived CDR1 and CDR2 are SGHTS and YDEGEE.

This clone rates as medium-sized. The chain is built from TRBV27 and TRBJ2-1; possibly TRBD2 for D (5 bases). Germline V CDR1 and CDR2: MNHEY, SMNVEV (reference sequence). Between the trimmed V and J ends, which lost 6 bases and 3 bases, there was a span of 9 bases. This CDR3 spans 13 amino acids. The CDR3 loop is CASSPGVYNEQFF. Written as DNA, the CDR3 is TGTGCCAGCAGCCCCGGGGTCTACAATGAGCAGTTCTTC.

The CDR3 is CASHTGGATEAFF. The CDR3, as DNA: TGTGCCAGCCATACTGGGGGGGCTACTGAAGCTTTCTTT. The chain recombines TRBV5-4 with TRBJ1-1, with D perhaps matching TRBD1 (6 bases). This CDR3 is 13 amino acids long. Germline CDR1 is SGHNT and CDR2 is YYREEE (reference sequence). With 7 bases removed from V and 5 bases from J, the gap between germline ends came to 15 bases. Variable domain in full (rest from reference TRBV5-4 and TRBJ1-1): ETGVTQSPTHLIKTRGQQVTLRCSSQSGHNTVSWYQQALGQGPQFIFQYYREEENGRGNFPPRFSGLQFPNYSSELNVNALELDDSALYLCASHTGGATEAFFGQGTRLTVV.

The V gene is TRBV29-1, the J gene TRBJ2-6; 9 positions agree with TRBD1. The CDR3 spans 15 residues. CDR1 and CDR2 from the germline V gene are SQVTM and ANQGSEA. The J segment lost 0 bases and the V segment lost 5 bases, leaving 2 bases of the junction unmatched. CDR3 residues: CSVSTGGSGANVLTF. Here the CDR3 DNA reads TGCAGCGTTTCGACAGGGGGCTCTGGGGCCAACGTCCTGACTTTC.

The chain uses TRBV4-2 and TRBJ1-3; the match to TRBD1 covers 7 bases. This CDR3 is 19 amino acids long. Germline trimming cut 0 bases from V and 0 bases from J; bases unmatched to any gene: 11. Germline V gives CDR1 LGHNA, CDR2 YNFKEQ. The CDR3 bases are TGTGCCAGCAGCCAAGATTTACAAGGGGGCTCGAGCTCTGGAAACACCATATATTTT. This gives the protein CASSQDLQGGSSSGNTIYF.

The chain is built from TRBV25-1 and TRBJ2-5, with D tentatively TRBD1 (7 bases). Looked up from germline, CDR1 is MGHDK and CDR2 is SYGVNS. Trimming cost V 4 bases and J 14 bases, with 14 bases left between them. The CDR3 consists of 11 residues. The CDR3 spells CASSGGTVIYF. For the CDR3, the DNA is TGTGCCAGCAGTGGCGGGACAGTGATTTACTTC. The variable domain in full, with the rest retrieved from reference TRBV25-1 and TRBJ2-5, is EADIYQTPRYLVIGTGKKITLECSQTMGHDKMYWYQQDPGMELHLIHYSYGVNSTEKGDLSSESTVSRIRTEHFPLTLESARPSHTSQYLCASSGGTVIYFGPGTRLLVL.